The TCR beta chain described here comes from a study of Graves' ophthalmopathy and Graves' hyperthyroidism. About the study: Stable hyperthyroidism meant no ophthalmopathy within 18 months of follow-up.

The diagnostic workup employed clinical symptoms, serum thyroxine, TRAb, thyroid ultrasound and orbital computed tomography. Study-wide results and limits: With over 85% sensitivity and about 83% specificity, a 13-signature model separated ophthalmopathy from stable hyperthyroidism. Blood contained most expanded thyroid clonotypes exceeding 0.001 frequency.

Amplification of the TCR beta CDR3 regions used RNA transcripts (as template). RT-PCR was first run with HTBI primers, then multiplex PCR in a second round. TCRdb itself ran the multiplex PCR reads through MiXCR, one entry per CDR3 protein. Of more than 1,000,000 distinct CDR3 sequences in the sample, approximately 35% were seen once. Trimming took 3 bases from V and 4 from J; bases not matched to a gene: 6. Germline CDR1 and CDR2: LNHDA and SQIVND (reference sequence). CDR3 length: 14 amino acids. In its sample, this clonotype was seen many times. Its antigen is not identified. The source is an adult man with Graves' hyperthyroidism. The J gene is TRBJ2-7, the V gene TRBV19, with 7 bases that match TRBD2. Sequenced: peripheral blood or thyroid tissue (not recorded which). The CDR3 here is CASSMSSGGYEQYF. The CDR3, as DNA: TGTGCCAGTAGTATGTCGTCCGGGGGGTACGAGCAGTACTTC.